These T cell receptor beta chains were read from a single sample in a study of T cell repertoires in cytomegalovirus infection. TCRdb re-called the reads through MiXCR, storing one row per CDR3 protein. The sample includes under 200,000 distinct CDR3 sequences, 28% of them seen just once. Sequencing was done on a sample of PBMCs. The receptor source for this set is a human donor in good health (CMV status not recorded). Some clones in this sample may be carry-over from other donors' samples. Each CDR3 is given with its conserved first and last residue. The D gene is left open where the match is weak. Size values are once, few and many counts, or a class for expanded clones, and some rows have none.

J gene,V gene,D gene,clone size,CDR3 DNA,CDR3 protein
TRBJ2-7,TRBV6-2/TRBV6-3,.,.,TGTGCCAGCAGTTACGTCACGACAGTCCTTCGAGAGCAGTACTTC,CASSYVTTVLREQYF
TRBJ2-1,TRBV10-3,TRBD1,few,TGTGCCATCAGACCATTTGGGGACAGCAACAATGAGCAGTTCTTC,CAIRPFGDSNNEQFF
TRBJ2-4,TRBV7-2,.,many,TGTGCCAGCACCCTCCCCCCAAGGGGGGAACTAGCCAAAAACATTCAGTACTTC,CASTLPPRGELAKNIQYF
TRBJ2-7,TRBV7-8,.,.,TGTGCCAGCAGCTTAAGGGTGGGGATTTCCTACGAGCAGTACTTC,CASSLRVGISYEQYF
TRBJ1-2,TRBV12-3/TRBV12-4,.,few,TGTGCCAGCAGTTTAACAGAGGTGGACTATGGCTACACCTTC,CASSLTEVDYGYTF
TRBJ1-5,TRBV7-8,.,.,TGTGCCAGCAGTAGTTCTCGGGGAGAGAGCAATCAGCCCCAGCATTTT,CASSSSRGESNQPQHF
TRBJ2-1,TRBV6-4,TRBD2,.,TGTGCCAGCAGTGACTCGACTAGCGGGGAAGGAGGCAATGAGCAGTTCTTC,CASSDSTSGEGGNEQFF
TRBJ1-5,TRBV20-1,.,.,TGCAGTGCCCACTCGGGAAGCAATCAGCCCCAGCATTTT,CSAHSGSNQPQHF
TRBJ2-3,TRBV7-6,TRBD2,many,TGTGCCAGCAGCCTCAGGGAGGGTACGCAGTATTTT,CASSLREGTQYF
TRBJ2-3,TRBV6-8,.,.,TGTGCCAGCGGGGAGGGGGGGGCGCTTACCACTAGCACAGATACGCAGTATTTT,CASGEGGALTTSTDTQYF
TRBJ2-1,TRBV7-3,TRBD1,few,TGTGCCAGCAGCTTAGGTCGGACAGGGGGCTTGGTCGGTGAGCAGTTCTTC,CASSLGRTGGLVGEQFF
TRBJ1-2,TRBV10-3,.,few,TGTGCCATCAGTGAGTCGATGGGGGGTAGTAGCTATGGCTACACCTTC,CAISESMGGSSYGYTF
TRBJ2-6,TRBV11-2,.,once,TGTGCCAGCAGCTTGTCCAGCTCAGGGGTTAGTGGGGCCAACGTCCTGACTTTC,CASSLSSSGVSGANVLTF
TRBJ2-3,TRBV14,.,.,TGTGCCAGCAGCCAAACAGGAGATACGCAGTATTTT,CASSQTGDTQYF
TRBJ1-1,TRBV6-5,TRBD1,many,TGTGCCAGCAGTTACGGGACAGGGGGCATGAACACTGAAGCTTTCTTT,CASSYGTGGMNTEAFF
TRBJ2-7,TRBV10-3,.,few,TGTGCCATCAATCAGGATGGGGAATTATACGAGCAGTACTTC,CAINQDGELYEQYF
TRBJ1-4,TRBV28,TRBD1,.,TGTGCCAGCAGTTTTTCTAGGACAGGGAGTGAAAAACTGTTTTTT,CASSFSRTGSEKLFF
TRBJ1-1,TRBV6-5,TRBD1,.,TGTGCCAGCAGTTACATACGGACAGGGGGCGGCACTGAAGCTTTCTTT,CASSYIRTGGGTEAFF
TRBJ2-3,TRBV7-3,.,.,TGTGCCAGCAATCGGACAGTGGGGGATACGCAGTATTTT,CASNRTVGDTQYF
TRBJ1-5,TRBV28,.,.,TGTGCCAGCAGTTTACCAAATCAGCCCCAGCATTTT,CASSLPNQPQHF
TRBJ2-3,TRBV7-2,.,few,TGTGCCAGCAGCTTAGCCACCACAGCAGATACGCAGTATTTT,CASSLATTADTQYF
TRBJ2-3,TRBV7-9,TRBD2,.,TGTGCCAGCAGCTCCTCCGGGGTAGCGGGGGTTGATACGCAGTATTTT,CASSSSGVAGVDTQYF
TRBJ1-2,TRBV20-1,.,.,TGCAGTGCTAGATTGTCGGCGAGTTACTATGGCTACACCTTC,CSARLSASYYGYTF
TRBJ1-5,TRBV12-3/TRBV12-4,.,.,TGTGCCAGCAGGCGGAGAGGGCAGTATAGCAATCAGCCCCAGCATTTT,CASRRRGQYSNQPQHF
TRBJ1-2,TRBV7-9,.,few,TGTGCCAGCAGCGGTCCTACAGGGTTTGGCTACACCTTC,CASSGPTGFGYTF
TRBJ2-7,TRBV14,.,.,TGTGCCAGCAGCCAACTCTCCAGGCGCGAGCAGTACTTC,CASSQLSRREQYF
TRBJ1-5,TRBV28,TRBD1,.,TGTGCCAGCAGTTCCCACAGGGGGAATAGCAATCAGCCCCAGCATTTT,CASSSHRGNSNQPQHF
TRBJ1-2,TRBV6-6,.,few,TGTGCCAGCAGTTACTCCACGATAAGAGGGGACTATGGCTACACCTTC,CASSYSTIRGDYGYTF
TRBJ2-7,TRBV27,.,few,TGTGCCACCAAACCACAGGTTCTCTCCTACGAGCAGTACTTC,CATKPQVLSYEQYF
TRBJ2-3,TRBV6-6,.,few,TGTGCCAGCAGTTACTACCGGCGAACACTAAAGAGCACAGATACGCAGTATTTT,CASSYYRRTLKSTDTQYF
TRBJ1-3,TRBV5-6,TRBD1,few,TGTGCCAGCAGCTTGCGGGACAGACCTTCTGGAAACACCATATATTTT,CASSLRDRPSGNTIYF
TRBJ2-1,TRBV11-2,.,few,TGTGCCAGCAGCTTGGTCTCTGATTCCTCCTACAATGAGCAGTTCTTC,CASSLVSDSSYNEQFF
TRBJ2-7,TRBV2,.,many,TGTGCCAGCAGTGACCAGGAGACCCCCTACGAGCAGTACTTC,CASSDQETPYEQYF
TRBJ1-5,TRBV7-2,.,.,TGTGCCAGCAGCTTCGGGGGGTCTCAGCCCCAGCATTTT,CASSFGGSQPQHF
TRBJ1-1,TRBV27,TRBD1,.,TGTGCCAGCAGTTTTAAAGGGACAGGGATATATGAAGCTTTCTTT,CASSFKGTGIYEAFF
TRBJ1-4,TRBV11-2,.,.,TGTGCCAGCAGCCTGAAAGGGTTCACTAATGAAAAACTGTTTTTT,CASSLKGFTNEKLFF
TRBJ1-1,TRBV5-1,.,few,TGCGCCAGCAGCCTGGGGGGCCGGAGGGCGTTAATCGGGAACACTGAAGCTTTCTTT,CASSLGGRRALIGNTEAFF
TRBJ2-7,TRBV5-1,.,few,TGCGCCAGCAGCTTGGGAACCAGCATCTACGAGCAGTACTTC,CASSLGTSIYEQYF
TRBJ2-3,TRBV10-3,TRBD2,.,TGTGCCATCAGTGTTCCGGGACTAGCGGGGAAAACAGATACGCAGTATTTT,CAISVPGLAGKTDTQYF
TRBJ1-1,TRBV29-1,TRBD1,many,TGCAGCGTTGAAGTCCTCCTGAGAGACAGGGTGGGCCTATGCTTT,CSVEVLLRDRVGLCF
TRBJ2-3,TRBV6-2/TRBV6-3,.,many,TGTGCCAGCAGTTCCGGGATGGGGACAGATACGCAGTATTTT,CASSSGMGTDTQYF
TRBJ2-5,TRBV7-3,.,.,TGTGCCAGCAGCCCTCATCAGGCGGGTGAGACCCAGTACTTC,CASSPHQAGETQYF
TRBJ2-3,TRBV6-5,.,few,TGTGCCAGCAGTTACGTGGGGGGAAGCACAGATACGCAGTATTTT,CASSYVGGSTDTQYF
TRBJ2-5,TRBV20-1,TRBD1,.,TGCAGTGCTCCCTGGCAGGGGGAAGAGACCCAGTACTTC,CSAPWQGEETQYF
TRBJ2-5,TRBV7-9,.,.,TGTGCCAGCAGCCTATCAGGGAGGAGCCTTACCGGGGAGACCCAGTACTTC,CASSLSGRSLTGETQYF
TRBJ1-5,TRBV29-1,TRBD1,.,TGCAGCGTTGTCGGGACAGGGGGCGAGTTTAGGAGCAATCAGCCCCAGCATTTT,CSVVGTGGEFRSNQPQHF
TRBJ1-1,TRBV4-3,.,.,TGCGCCAGCAGCCAAGACGGGCTGAACACTGAAGCTTTCTTT,CASSQDGLNTEAFF
TRBJ2-5,TRBV11-2,TRBD2,few,TGTGCCAGCAGCTTAGAGGTCGCGGCGGGGGTTAAAGAGACCCAGTACTTC,CASSLEVAAGVKETQYF
TRBJ1-1,TRBV4-1,TRBD1,.,TGTGCCAGCAGCCTTCGTGGACAGGGGGTGAACACTGAAGCTTTCTTT,CASSLRGQGVNTEAFF
TRBJ2-7,TRBV7-8,.,.,TGTGCCAGCAGCTTTGGGGGGCCCCCCTACGAGCAGTACTTC,CASSFGGPPYEQYF
TRBJ1-4,TRBV7-2,TRBD1,.,TGTGCCAGCAGCTATCAGGGGGTTAATAATGAAAAACTGTTTTTT,CASSYQGVNNEKLFF
TRBJ2-1,TRBV19,.,.,TGTGCCAGTACTCATACGGGGGCGAATGAGCAGTTCTTC,CASTHTGANEQFF
TRBJ1-1,TRBV7-3,.,few,TGTGCCAGCAGCTTAACGGAAAGAAACACTGAAGCTTTCTTT,CASSLTERNTEAFF